The 28 T cell receptor beta chains listed next were all sequenced from one sample in a study of response to subunit inactivated influenza vaccine. TCRdb reprocessed the RT-PCR reads with MiXCR, giving one entry per CDR3 protein. The repertoire consists of approximately 300,000 distinct CDR3 sequences, with roughly 22% occurring once and the leading ten covering 10%. This sample comprised PBMCs from blood, obtained less than 22 months after vaccination. Receptors were obtained from a man aged 45 to 70 who received an inactivated influenza vaccine.

V and J are TRBV12-3 or TRBV12-4 and TRBJ1-5; 7 nucleotides match TRBD1. CDR3 length: 15 residues. The ends lost 1 base at V and 2 bases at J; junction bases unmatched: 2. For the CDR3, the DNA is TGTGCCAGCAGTTTAGACAGGGGTGGCAATCAGCCCCAGCATTTT. Translated: CASSLDRGGNQPQHF.

This chain uses TRBV4-2 with TRBJ2-3, with D possibly being TRBD1 (6 bases). This CDR3 has 21 residues. CDR1 and CDR2 from the germline V gene are LGHNA and YNFKEQ. V lost 2 bases and J lost 1, with 28 bases in between. CDR3 region: CASSQPMSLGAPLIRTDTQYF. The CDR3 DNA reads TGTGCCAGCAGCCAACCGATGAGTTTGGGGGCCCCGCTGATCCGCACAGATACGCAGTATTTT.

The chain combines TRBV6-5 with TRBJ2-7, with TRBD1 identical over 7 bases. CDR1 and CDR2 from the germline V gene are MNHEY and SVGAGI. CDR3 length: 13 residues. The V segment lost 4 bases and the J segment 3 bases; nucleotides outside the gene matches: 3. The CDR3 region is CASSWQGDYEQYF. Written as DNA, the CDR3 is TGTGCCAGCAGTTGGCAGGGGGACTACGAGCAGTACTTC.

This clonotype was seen ten or more times. The chain combines TRBV15 with TRBJ1-2; TRBD1 might be the D (6 bases). Deletions cut 0 bases from V and 0 bases from J, with 8 bases between. This CDR3 is 15 amino acids long. The germline V gene encodes CDR1 LNHNV and CDR2 YYDKDF (reference sequence). The CDR3 DNA reads TGTGCCACCAGCAGAGAAAGACAGGCTAACTATGGCTACACCTTC. Translating it yields CATSRERQANYGYTF.

This clonotype was counted only a few times. The V and J genes are TRBV5-1 and TRBJ1-1, with TRBD1 as a possible D gene (6 bases). The V end lost 0 bases, the J end lost 2 bases, and 11 bases lay between the germline ends. CDR1 SGHRS and CDR2 YFSETQ come from the germline V gene. This CDR3 contains 15 residues. For the CDR3, the DNA is TGCGCCAGCAGCTTGGATCGGGGGGCTAACACTGAAGCTTTCTTT. Encoded protein: CASSLDRGANTEAFF.

This clonotype was observed at least ten times. This chain connects TRBV29-1 to TRBJ1-2; 10 positions agree with TRBD1. V lost 3 bases and J lost 8; bases outside the gene matches: 0. CDR3 length: 11 residues. The germline gives CDR1 SQVTM, CDR2 ANQGSEA. The CDR3 protein is CSVEGQGGYTF. In nucleotides, the CDR3 is TGCAGCGTTGAGGGACAGGGGGGCTACACCTTC.

This clonotype was observed a few times. V gene TRBV7-9 combines with J gene TRBJ1-2, with TRBD1 as a possible D gene (6 bases). The V gene's germline CDR1 is SEHNR and CDR2 FQNEAQ (reference sequence). CDR3 size: 14 residues. The V and J ends lost 1 base and 8 bases respectively, with 14 bases between them. The CDR3 region is CASSLGQDGWGYTF. In DNA form, the CDR3 reads TGTGCCAGCAGCTTAGGACAGGACGGTTGGGGCTACACCTTC.

This clonotype was counted between two and nine times. V gene TRBV20-1 combines with J gene TRBJ2-5; tentative D call: TRBD2 (6 bases). Germline V gene lookup returns CDR1 DFQATT and CDR2 SNEGSKA (reference sequence). This CDR3 spans 11 amino acids. The ends were cut back, 7 bases at V and 5 bases at J, with 11 bases in the middle. This CDR3 is CSVGRHETQYF. CDR3 coding DNA: TGCAGTGTGGGGAGGCATGAGACCCAGTACTTC.

The V and J genes are TRBV28 and TRBJ2-7; D possibly uses TRBD1 or TRBD2 (5 bases each). V was trimmed by 4 bases and J by 1 base, leaving 14 bases between them. This CDR3 region has 15 residues. Germline CDR1 MDHEN, CDR2 SYDVKM. CDR3 bases: TGTGCCAGCAGTTACCCACAGGAGGTTTCCTACGAGCAGTACTTC. It yields the protein CASSYPQEVSYEQYF.

The V call is TRBV20-1, the J call TRBJ2-1, with D tentatively TRBD2 (5 bases). Deletions cut 5 bases from V and 7 bases from J, with 15 bases between. Germline values: CDR1 DFQATT, CDR2 SNEGSKA (reference sequence). The CDR3 spans 13 residues. The CDR3 reads CSAPRSGENEQFF. For the CDR3, the DNA is TGCAGTGCTCCCCGGTCTGGGGAGAATGAGCAGTTCTTC.

Many counts were recorded for this clonotype. At one end, the junction sequence differs from germline, possibly due to a read error. V is TRBV12-3 or TRBV12-4 and J is TRBJ1-1, with D possibly matching TRBD1 (5 bases). The CDR3 covers 12 residues. CDR3 residues: CASTDTGTEAFF. Here the CDR3 DNA reads TGTGCCAGCACCGATACCGGGACTGAGGCTTTCTTT.

This chain joins TRBV7-2 and TRBJ2-3, with D possibly being TRBD1 or TRBD2 (5 bases each). The germline V gene has CDR1 SGHTA and CDR2 FQGNSA. V was pared by 7 bases and J by 2 bases, with 10 bases between. CDR3 length: 13 amino acids. This CDR3 reads CASTRGPTDTQYF. The CDR3 nucleotides are TGTGCCAGCACCCGGGGCCCCACAGATACGCAGTATTTT. Based on the CDR3 plus reference TRBV7-2 and TRBJ2-3, the full variable domain is GAGVSQSPSNKVTEKGKDVELRCDPISGHTALYWYRQSLGQGLEFLIYFQGNSAPDKSGLPSDRFSAERTGGSVSTLTIQRTQQEDSAVYLCASTRGPTDTQYFGPGTRLTVL.

Many counts were recorded for this clonotype. The chain joins TRBV19 to TRBJ1-1; no clear D gene. The V end lost 6 bases, the J end lost 3 bases, and 11 bases lay between the germline ends. The germline gives CDR1 LNHDA, CDR2 SQIVND (reference sequence). The length of the CDR3 is 13 residues. The CDR3 DNA reads TGTGCCAGTAGCGCCTACGGGGACACTGAAGCTTTCTTT. Translated, it gives CASSAYGDTEAFF. Full variable domain (remainder filled in from reference TRBV19 and TRBJ1-1): DGGITQSPKYLFRKEGQNVTLSCEQNLNHDAMYWYRQDPGQGLRLIYYSQIVNDFQKGDIAEGYSVSREKKESFPLTVTSAQKNPTAFYLCASSAYGDTEAFFGQGTRLTVV.

The chain couples TRBV4-2 to TRBJ2-2; D ambiguous. The germline CDR1 and CDR2 sequences are LGHNA and YNFKEQ. Deletions cut 0 bases from V and 7 bases from J, with 18 bases between. The CDR3 length is 17 residues. The CDR3 DNA is TGTGCCAGCAGCCAAGATCAGCAGTTCTTTGGTGGCGGGGAGCTGTTTTTT. Protein product: CASSQDQQFFGGGELFF.

The CDR3 is CASSFDPGNTIYF. CDR3 DNA: TGTGCCAGCAGTTTCGATCCGGGAAACACCATATATTTT. V usage is TRBV12-3 or TRBV12-4 and J usage is TRBJ1-3; D is ambiguous. The V end was cut by 3 bases, the J end by 4 bases, with 7 bases between. The CDR3 length is 13 residues.

This clonotype was observed a few times. The V gene is TRBV25-1, the J gene TRBJ2-2; tentative D call: TRBD2 (5 bases). Trimming left V 7 bases short and J 6 bases short, with 15 bases between. The CDR3 covers 14 residues. Per germline, CDR1 MGHDK and CDR2 SYGVNS. The CDR3, as DNA: TGTGCCAGCATGCCCCCGGGGTTTGCCGGGGAGCTGTTTTTT. Translated, it gives CASMPPGFAGELFF.

The DNA for the CDR3 is TGTGCCAGCAGCTTAGATCCTCTTTATGAAAAACTGTTTTTT. This gives the protein CASSLDPLYEKLFF. The chain couples TRBV11-2 to TRBJ1-4; D unresolved. V was pared by 0 bases and J by 6 bases, with 8 bases between. The CDR3 covers 14 residues. Per the germline V gene, CDR1 is SGHAT and CDR2 is FQNNGV.

The chain links TRBV20-1 to TRBJ2-7; TRBD2 matches at 9 bases. Germline loops: CDR1 DFQATT, CDR2 SNEGSKA (reference sequence). J gave up 6 bases and V 6 bases, and 12 bases lay outside the gene matches. The CDR3 spans 14 residues. CDR3 nucleotides: TGCAGTGCCCCGCGGGAGGGGAGTCTAGGCGAGCAGTACTTC. Its protein is CSAPREGSLGEQYF.

This clonotype occurred a few times. CDR3 loop: CASSSVTGKGNTIYF. CDR3 sequence (DNA): TGTGCCAGCAGCTCCGTGACAGGGAAGGGAAACACCATATATTTT. J is TRBJ1-3 and V is TRBV7-2, with TRBD1 identical over 7 bases. The CDR3 extends over 15 amino acids. From germline, CDR1 is SGHTA and CDR2 FQGNSA. The junction had 7 bases not matched to a gene; V was cut back by 4 bases and J by 4 bases.

V usage is TRBV29-1 and J usage is TRBJ2-1, with 10 bases aligning to TRBD1. V trimming: 3 bases; J trimming: 8 bases; junction bases outside the gene matches: 1. The V gene's germline CDR1 is SQVTM and CDR2 ANQGSEA. The CDR3 spans 12 residues. In nucleotides, the CDR3 is TGCAGCGTTGACGGACAGGGGGATGAGCAGTTCTTC. Protein sequence: CSVDGQGDEQFF.

This clonotype was counted a few times. V and J are TRBV20-1 and TRBJ2-2, with 8 bases identical to TRBD2. J lost 4 bases, V lost 0 bases, and 4 bases had no gene match. Germline V CDR1 and CDR2: DFQATT, SNEGSKA (reference sequence). This CDR3 comprises 15 residues. The CDR3 DNA is TGCAGTGCTAGAGATCTCGGGGGGGGCACCGGGGAGCTGTTTTTT. Translated: CSARDLGGGTGELFF.

The chain recombines TRBV20-1 with TRBJ1-4; 7 nucleotides agree with TRBD1. The ends lost 0 bases at V and 5 bases at J; junction bases unmatched: 9. The CDR3 length is 16 residues. Germline V CDR1 and CDR2: DFQATT, SNEGSKA (reference sequence). In nucleotides, the CDR3 is TGCAGTGCTAGAGACGCCCTGAGGGGGCGGAATGAAAAACTGTTTTTT. Translating gives CSARDALRGRNEKLFF.

The gene calls are TRBV5-1 and TRBJ1-5; no reliable D call. Germline V gene data show CDR1 as SGHRS and CDR2 as YFSETQ. V lost 4 bases and J lost 3, with 14 bases in between. The CDR3 spans 15 residues. CDR3 nucleotides: TGCGCCAGCAGCCCCCGCGCCGGGCCCAATCAGCCCCAGCATTTT. This codes for CASSPRAGPNQPQHF. The variable domain in full, completed from reference TRBV5-1 and TRBJ1-5, reads KAGVTQTPRYLIKTRGQQVTLSCSPISGHRSVSWYQQTPGQGLQFLFEYFSETQRNKGNFPGRFSGRQFSNSRSEMNVSTLELGDSALYLCASSPRAGPNQPQHFGDGTRLSIL.

The chain uses TRBV19 and TRBJ2-7; a possible D gene is TRBD1 (6 bases). Germline CDR1 reads LNHDA; CDR2 reads SQIVND (reference sequence). The CDR3 runs to 13 residues. Deletions cut 4 bases from V and 6 bases from J, with 13 bases between. This CDR3 is CASSTTGSFEQYF. The CDR3 DNA reads as TGTGCCAGTAGTACTACAGGGAGTTTCGAGCAGTACTTC.

The chain couples TRBV7-2 to TRBJ2-1; 9 bases are shared with TRBD2. Trimming at V came to 4 bases and at J to 16 bases, leaving 8 bases not matched to a gene. The CDR3 totals 12 residues. Germline V gives CDR1 SGHTA, CDR2 FQGNSA. CDR3 nucleotide sequence: TGTGCCAGCAGCTCTGGGACTAGCCGCTCCTTCTTC. Encoded protein: CASSSGTSRSFF.

The gene calls are TRBV20-1 and TRBJ1-1, with D perhaps matching TRBD1 (5 bases). The V and J ends lost 2 bases and 2 bases respectively, with 12 bases between them. This CDR3 has 14 amino acids. Germline V gene data show CDR1 as DFQATT and CDR2 as SNEGSKA (reference sequence). The CDR3 region is CSARIAGPNTEAFF. CDR3 nucleotide sequence: TGCAGTGCTAGAATCGCAGGGCCTAACACTGAAGCTTTCTTT.

The chain uses TRBV24-1 and TRBJ2-1; D possibly corresponds to TRBD1 (6 bases). The CDR3 extends over 14 amino acids. In germline, CDR1 is KGHDR, CDR2 SFDVKD. Trimming took 4 bases from V and 4 from J, leaving 10 bases between them. The CDR3 coding sequence is TGTGCCACCAGTGACCCCGGACAGTACAATGAGCAGTTCTTC. It specifies CATSDPGQYNEQFF.

This clonotype was found a few times. V and J are TRBV12-3 or TRBV12-4 and TRBJ1-1, with 8 nucleotides matching TRBD1. This CDR3 contains 17 residues. Trimming cost V 1 base and J 5 bases; bases outside gene matches: 12. The CDR3 nucleotides read TGTGCCAGCAGTTTAGTAGGAACAGGGGGGATTGGGACTGAAGCTTTCTTT. Translated: CASSLVGTGGIGTEAFF.